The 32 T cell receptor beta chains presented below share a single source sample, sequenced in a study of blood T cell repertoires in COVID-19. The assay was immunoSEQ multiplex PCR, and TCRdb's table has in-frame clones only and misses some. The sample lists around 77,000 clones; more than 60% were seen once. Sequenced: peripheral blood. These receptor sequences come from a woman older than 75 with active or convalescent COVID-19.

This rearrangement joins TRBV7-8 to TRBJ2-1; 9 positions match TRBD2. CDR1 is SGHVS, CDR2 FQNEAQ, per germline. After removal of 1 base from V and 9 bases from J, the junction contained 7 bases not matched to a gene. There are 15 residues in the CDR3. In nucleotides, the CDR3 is TGTGCCAGCAGCTTAGATGTTAGCGGGGGAGGTGAGCAGTTCTTC. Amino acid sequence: CASSLDVSGGGEQFF.

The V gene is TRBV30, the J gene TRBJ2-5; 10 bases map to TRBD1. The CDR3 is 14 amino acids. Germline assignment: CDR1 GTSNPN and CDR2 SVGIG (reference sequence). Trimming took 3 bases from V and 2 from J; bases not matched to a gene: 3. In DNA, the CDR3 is TGTGCCTGGAGCCGGGACAGGGGACAAGAGACCCAGTACTTC. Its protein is CAWSRDRGQETQYF.

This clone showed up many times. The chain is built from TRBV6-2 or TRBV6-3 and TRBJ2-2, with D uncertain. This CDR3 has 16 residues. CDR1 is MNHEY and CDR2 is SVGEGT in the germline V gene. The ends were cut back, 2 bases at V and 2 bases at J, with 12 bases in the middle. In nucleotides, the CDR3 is TGTGCCAGCAGTTACGGCCCTCAACTAAACACCGGGGAGCTGTTTTTT. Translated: CASSYGPQLNTGELFF.

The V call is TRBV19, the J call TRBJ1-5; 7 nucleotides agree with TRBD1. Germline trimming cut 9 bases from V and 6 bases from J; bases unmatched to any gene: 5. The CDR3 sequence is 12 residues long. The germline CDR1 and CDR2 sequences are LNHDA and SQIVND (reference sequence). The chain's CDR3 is CASRGVSQPQHF. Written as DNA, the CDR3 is TGTGCCAGCAGGGGGGTCAGTCAGCCCCAGCATTTT.

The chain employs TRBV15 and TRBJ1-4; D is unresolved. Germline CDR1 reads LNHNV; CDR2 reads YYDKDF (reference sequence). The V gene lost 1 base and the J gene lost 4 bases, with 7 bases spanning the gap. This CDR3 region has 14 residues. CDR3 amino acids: CATSRVGSNEKLFF. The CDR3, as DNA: TGTGCCACCAGCAGAGTAGGGAGTAATGAAAAACTGTTTTTT.

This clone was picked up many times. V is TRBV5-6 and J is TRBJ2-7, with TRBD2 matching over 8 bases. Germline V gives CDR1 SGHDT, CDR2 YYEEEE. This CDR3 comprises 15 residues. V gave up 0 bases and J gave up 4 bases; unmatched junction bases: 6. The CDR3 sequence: CASSLAGGQHYEQYF. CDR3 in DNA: TGTGCCAGCAGCTTGGCGGGGGGGCAACATTACGAGCAGTACTTC. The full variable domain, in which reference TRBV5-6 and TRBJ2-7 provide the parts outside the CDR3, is DAGVTQSPTHLIKTRGQQVTLRCSPKSGHDTVSWYQQALGQGPQFIFQYYEEEERQRGNFPDRFSGHQFPNYSSELNVNALLLGDSALYLCASSLAGGQHYEQYFGPGTRLTVT.

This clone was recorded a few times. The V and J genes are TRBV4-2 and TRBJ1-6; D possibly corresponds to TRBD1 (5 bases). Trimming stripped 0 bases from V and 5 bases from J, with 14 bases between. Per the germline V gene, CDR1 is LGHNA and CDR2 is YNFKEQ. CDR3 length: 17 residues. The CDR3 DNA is TGTGCCAGCAGCCAAGATGGGAGGGGCTTCGATAATTCACCCCTCCACTTT. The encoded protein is CASSQDGRGFDNSPLHF.

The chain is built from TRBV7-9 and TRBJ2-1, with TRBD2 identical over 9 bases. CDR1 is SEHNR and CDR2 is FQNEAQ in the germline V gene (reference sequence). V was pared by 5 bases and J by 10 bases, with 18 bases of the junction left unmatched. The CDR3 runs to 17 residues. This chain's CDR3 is CASSPHVPSGAGAEQFF. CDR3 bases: TGTGCCAGCAGCCCCCATGTCCCTAGCGGGGCCGGAGCGGAGCAGTTCTTC.

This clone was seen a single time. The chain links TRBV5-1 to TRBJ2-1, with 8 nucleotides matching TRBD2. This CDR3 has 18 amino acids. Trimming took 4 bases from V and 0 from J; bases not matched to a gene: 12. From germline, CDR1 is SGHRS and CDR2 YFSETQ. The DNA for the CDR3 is TGCGCCAGCAGCCCACGGGCGGGGGGCAGAAGCTCCTACAATGAGCAGTTCTTC. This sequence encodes CASSPRAGGRSSYNEQFF.

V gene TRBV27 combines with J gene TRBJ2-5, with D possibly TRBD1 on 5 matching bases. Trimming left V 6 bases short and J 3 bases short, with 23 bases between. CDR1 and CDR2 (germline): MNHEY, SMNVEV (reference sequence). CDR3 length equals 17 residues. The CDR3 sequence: CASSPYEGPDTEETQYF. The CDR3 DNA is TGTGCCAGCAGCCCTTACGAAGGACCGGACACTGAAGAGACCCAGTACTTC.

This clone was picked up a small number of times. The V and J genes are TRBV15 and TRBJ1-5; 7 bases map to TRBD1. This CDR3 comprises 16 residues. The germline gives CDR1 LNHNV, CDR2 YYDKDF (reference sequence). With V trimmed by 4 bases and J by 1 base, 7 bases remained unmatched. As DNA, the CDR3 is TGTGCCACCAGCACTAGACAGGGTTTGAGCAATCAGCCCCAGCATTTT. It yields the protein CATSTRQGLSNQPQHF. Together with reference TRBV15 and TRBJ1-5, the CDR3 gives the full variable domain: DAMVIQNPRYQVTQFGKPVTLSCSQTLNHNVMYWYQQKSSQAPKLLFHYYDKDFNNEADTPDNFQSRRPNTSFCFLDIRSPGLGDTAMYLCATSTRQGLSNQPQHFGDGTRLSIL.

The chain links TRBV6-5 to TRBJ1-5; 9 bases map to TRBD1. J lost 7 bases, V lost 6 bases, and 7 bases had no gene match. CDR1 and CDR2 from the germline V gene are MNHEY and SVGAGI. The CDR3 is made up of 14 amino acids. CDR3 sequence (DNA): TGTGCCAGCAGCGGGACAGGGTTAGGACAGCCCCAGCATTTT. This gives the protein CASSGTGLGQPQHF.

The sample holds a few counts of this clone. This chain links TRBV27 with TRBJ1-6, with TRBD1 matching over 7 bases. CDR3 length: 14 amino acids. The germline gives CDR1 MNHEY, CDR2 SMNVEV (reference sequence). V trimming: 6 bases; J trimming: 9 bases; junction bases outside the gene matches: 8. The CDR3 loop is CASRLTGSPSPLHF. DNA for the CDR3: TGTGCCAGCAGACTGACAGGGAGTCCTTCACCCCTCCACTTT.

CDR3 sequence (DNA): TGTGCCAGCAGCTCCGGGGTGGACAATGAGCAGTTCTTC. Its protein is CASSSGVDNEQFF. The chain has TRBV11-2 and TRBJ2-1, with D perhaps TRBD2 (5 bases). Germline V gene data show CDR1 as SGHAT and CDR2 as FQNNGV. Trimming removed 4 bases at V and 5 bases at J, with 9 bases between. The CDR3 has 13 residues.

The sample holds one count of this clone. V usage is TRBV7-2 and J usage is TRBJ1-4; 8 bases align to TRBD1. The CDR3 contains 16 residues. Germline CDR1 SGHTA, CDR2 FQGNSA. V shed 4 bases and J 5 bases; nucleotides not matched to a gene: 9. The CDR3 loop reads CASSSDRAGMNEKLFF. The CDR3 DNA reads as TGTGCCAGCAGCTCGGACAGGGCGGGGATGAATGAAAAACTGTTTTTT.

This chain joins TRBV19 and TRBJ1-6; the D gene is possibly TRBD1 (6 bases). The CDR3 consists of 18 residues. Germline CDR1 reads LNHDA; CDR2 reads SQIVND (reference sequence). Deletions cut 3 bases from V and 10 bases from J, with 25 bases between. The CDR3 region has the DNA TGTGCCAGTAGTATGGAGTGGGGAACCCAGGGGATTAGCTCACCCCTCCACTTT. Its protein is CASSMEWGTQGISSPLHF.

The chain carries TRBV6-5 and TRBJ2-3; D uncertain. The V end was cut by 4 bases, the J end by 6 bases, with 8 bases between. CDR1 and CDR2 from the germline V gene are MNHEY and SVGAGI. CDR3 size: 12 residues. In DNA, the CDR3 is TGTGCCAGCAGTTCCCCAATCGATACGCAGTATTTT. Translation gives CASSSPIDTQYF.

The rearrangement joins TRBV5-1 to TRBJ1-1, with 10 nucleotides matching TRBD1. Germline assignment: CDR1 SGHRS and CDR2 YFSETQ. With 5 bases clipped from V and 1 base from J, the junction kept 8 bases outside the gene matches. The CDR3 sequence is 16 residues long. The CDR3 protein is CASSDRDRGKNTEAFF. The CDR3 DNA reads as TGCGCCAGCAGTGACCGGGACAGGGGTAAGAACACTGAAGCTTTCTTT.

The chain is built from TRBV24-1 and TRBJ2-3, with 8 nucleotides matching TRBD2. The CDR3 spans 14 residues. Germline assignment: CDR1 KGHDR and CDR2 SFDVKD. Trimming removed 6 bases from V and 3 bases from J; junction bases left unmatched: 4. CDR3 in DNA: TGTGCCACCAGTCCGTTAGCGGGGACAGATACGCAGTATTTT. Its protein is CATSPLAGTDTQYF.

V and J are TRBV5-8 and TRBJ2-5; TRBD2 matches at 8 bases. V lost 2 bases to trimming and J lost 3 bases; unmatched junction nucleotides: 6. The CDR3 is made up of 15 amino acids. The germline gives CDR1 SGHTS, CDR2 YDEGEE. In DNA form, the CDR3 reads TGTGCCAGCAGCTTCGGGGGGGTTAGTAAAGAGACCCAGTACTTC. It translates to CASSFGGVSKETQYF.

CDR3: CSASDIAGGNNEQFF. CDR3 nucleotides: TGCAGTGCTAGTGATATAGCGGGGGGCAACAATGAGCAGTTCTTC. J is TRBJ2-1 and V is TRBV20-1, with TRBD2 matching 10 bases. Trimming at V came to 3 bases and at J to 5 bases, leaving 7 bases not matched to a gene. CDR1 and CDR2 (germline): DFQATT, SNEGSKA (reference sequence). The CDR3 sequence is 15 residues long.

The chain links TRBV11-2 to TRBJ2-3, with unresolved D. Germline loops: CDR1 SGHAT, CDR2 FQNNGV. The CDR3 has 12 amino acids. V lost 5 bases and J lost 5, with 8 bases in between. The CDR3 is CASSVYGDTQYF. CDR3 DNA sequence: TGTGCCAGCAGCGTATACGGAGATACGCAGTATTTT.

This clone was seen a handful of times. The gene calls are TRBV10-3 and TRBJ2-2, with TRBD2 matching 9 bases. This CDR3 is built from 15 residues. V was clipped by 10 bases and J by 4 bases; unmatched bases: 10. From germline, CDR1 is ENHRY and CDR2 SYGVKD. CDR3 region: CATVASGAPTGELFF. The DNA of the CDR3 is TGTGCCACCGTGGCTAGCGGGGCCCCCACCGGGGAGCTGTTTTTT.

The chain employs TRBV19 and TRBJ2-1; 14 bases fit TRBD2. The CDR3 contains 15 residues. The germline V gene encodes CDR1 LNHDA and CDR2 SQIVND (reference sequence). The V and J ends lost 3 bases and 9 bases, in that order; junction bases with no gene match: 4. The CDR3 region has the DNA TGTGCCAGTAGTATCGGACTAGCGGGGGGAAGTGAGCAGTTCTTC. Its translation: CASSIGLAGGSEQFF.

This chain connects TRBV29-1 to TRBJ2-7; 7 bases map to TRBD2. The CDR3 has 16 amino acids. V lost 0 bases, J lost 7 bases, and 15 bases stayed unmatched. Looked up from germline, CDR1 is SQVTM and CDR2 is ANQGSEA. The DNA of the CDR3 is TGCAGCGTTGAAGATGGGGCCAGCGGGGACTTCGGGGAGCAGTACTTC. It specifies CSVEDGASGDFGEQYF.

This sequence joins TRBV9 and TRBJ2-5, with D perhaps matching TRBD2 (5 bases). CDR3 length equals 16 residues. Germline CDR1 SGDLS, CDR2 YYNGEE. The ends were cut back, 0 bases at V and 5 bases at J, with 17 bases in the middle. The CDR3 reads CASSVALLGLGETQYF. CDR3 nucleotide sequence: TGTGCCAGCAGCGTAGCCCTACTAGGGCTGGGGGAGACCCAGTACTTC.

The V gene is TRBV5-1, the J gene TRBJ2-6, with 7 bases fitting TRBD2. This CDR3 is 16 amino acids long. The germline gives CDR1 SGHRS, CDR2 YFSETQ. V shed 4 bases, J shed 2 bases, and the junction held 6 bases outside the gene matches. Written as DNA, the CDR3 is TGCGCCAGCAGCCCCTCGGGGGGAGCTGGGGCCAACGTCCTGACTTTC. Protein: CASSPSGGAGANVLTF.

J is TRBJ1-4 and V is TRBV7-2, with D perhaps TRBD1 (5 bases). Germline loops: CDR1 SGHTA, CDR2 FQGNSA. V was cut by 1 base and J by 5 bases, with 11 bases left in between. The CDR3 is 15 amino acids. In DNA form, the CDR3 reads TGTGCCAGCAGCTTAGATGTTTCAGGGAATGAAAAACTGTTTTTT. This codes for CASSLDVSGNEKLFF.

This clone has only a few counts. The CDR3 sequence: CASSQASILSTDTQYF. For the CDR3, the DNA is TGCGCCAGCAGCCAGGCTAGCATCTTAAGCACAGATACGCAGTATTTT. V usage is TRBV4-1 and J usage is TRBJ2-3, with D possibly TRBD2 on 5 matching bases. The V end was cut by 3 bases, the J end by 0 bases, with 13 bases between. Germline CDR1 MGHRA, CDR2 YSYEKL. This CDR3 is built from 16 residues.

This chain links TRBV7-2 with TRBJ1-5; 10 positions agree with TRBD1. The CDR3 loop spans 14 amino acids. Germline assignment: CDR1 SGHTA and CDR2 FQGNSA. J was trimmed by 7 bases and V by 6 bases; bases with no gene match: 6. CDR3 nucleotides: TGTGCCAGCAGATCCGGGACAGGGGTACAGCCCCAGCATTTT. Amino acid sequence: CASRSGTGVQPQHF.

As DNA, the CDR3 is TGTGCCAGCAGCACCAGCCAGGGGACCGAGCAGTACTTC. This codes for CASSTSQGTEQYF. J is TRBJ2-7 and V is TRBV3-1 (or the pseudogene TRBV3-2); tentatively, D is TRBD1 (6 bases). The V end lost 5 bases, the J end lost 6 bases, and 14 bases lay between the germline ends. Germline V gene lookup returns CDR1 LGHDT and CDR2 YNNKEL (reference sequence). This CDR3 has 13 amino acids.

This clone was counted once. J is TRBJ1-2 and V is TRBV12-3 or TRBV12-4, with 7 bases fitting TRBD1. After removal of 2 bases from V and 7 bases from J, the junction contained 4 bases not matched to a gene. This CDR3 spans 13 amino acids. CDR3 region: CASSLTGVVGYTF. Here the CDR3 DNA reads TGTGCCAGCAGTTTAACAGGGGTGGTTGGCTACACCTTC.